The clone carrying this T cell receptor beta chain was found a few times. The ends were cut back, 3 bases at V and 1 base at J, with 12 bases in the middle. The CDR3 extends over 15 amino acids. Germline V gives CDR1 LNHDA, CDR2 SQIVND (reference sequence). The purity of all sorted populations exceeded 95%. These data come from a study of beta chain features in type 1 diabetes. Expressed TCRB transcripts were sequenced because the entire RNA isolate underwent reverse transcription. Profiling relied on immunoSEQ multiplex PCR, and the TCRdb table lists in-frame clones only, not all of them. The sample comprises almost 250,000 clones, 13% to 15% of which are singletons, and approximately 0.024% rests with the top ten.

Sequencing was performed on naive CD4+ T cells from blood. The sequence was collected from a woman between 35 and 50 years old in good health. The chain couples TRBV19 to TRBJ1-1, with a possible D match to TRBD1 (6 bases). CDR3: CASSIRGTENTEAFF. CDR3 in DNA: TGTGCCAGTAGTATTAGGGGGACCGAGAACACTGAAGCTTTCTTT.